These 22 T cell receptor beta chains were sequenced from one sample in a study of T cell clones after liver transplantation. Data came from immunoSEQ multiplex PCR; TCRdb stores just in-frame clones and leaves some out. The sample has about 68,000 clones, 92% seen once; the top ten hold 0.8% to 1%. The sequences come from CD4+ T cells from blood, collected 25 months after liver transplant. The source of these receptors is a human patient who received a liver transplant. Part of the T cells may come from the graft donor.

V is TRBV27 and J is TRBJ2-1; 14 bases align to TRBD2. Germline V CDR1 and CDR2: MNHEY, SMNVEV (reference sequence). With V trimmed by 5 bases and J by 7 bases, 10 bases remained unmatched. The CDR3 is 17 amino acids. The CDR3 coding sequence is TGTGCCAGCAGTGTCATGACAGGGACTAGCGGGGGAAATGAGCAGTTCTTC. Translation: CASSVMTGTSGGNEQFF.

The rearrangement links TRBV11-3 to TRBJ2-4, with unresolved D. Trimming took 1 base from V and 4 from J, leaving 14 bases between them. From germline, CDR1 is SGHNT and CDR2 YENEEA. This CDR3 region has 16 residues. The CDR3 spells CASSLGPSPEKNIQYF. CDR3 coding DNA: TGTGCCAGCAGCTTAGGACCGAGCCCGGAGAAAAACATTCAGTACTTC.

The chain uses TRBV11-3 and TRBJ2-2; D not certain. Looked up from germline, CDR1 is SGHNT and CDR2 is YENEEA. The germline V and J ends were trimmed by 4 bases and 1 base, with 7 bases remaining between them. The CDR3 is 14 residues long. The CDR3 spells CASSSRGNTGELFF. CDR3 DNA sequence: TGTGCCAGCAGCTCCCGAGGGAACACCGGGGAGCTGTTTTTT.

The chain carries TRBV5-1 and TRBJ2-1; 9 bases fit TRBD2. This CDR3 region has 15 residues. With 0 bases clipped from V and 7 bases from J, the junction kept 5 bases outside the gene matches. The germline V gene has CDR1 SGHRS and CDR2 YFSETQ. CDR3 in DNA: TGCGCCAGCAGCTTGGTGGTAGCGGGAGATAATGAGCAGTTCTTC. Its protein is CASSLVVAGDNEQFF.

This chain connects TRBV5-1 to TRBJ2-3, with D unclear. CDR3 length equals 17 residues. Germline V gene sequence: CDR1 SGHRS, CDR2 YFSETQ. The germline V and J ends were trimmed by 4 bases and 1 base, with 19 bases remaining between them. The CDR3 loop reads CASSPATPSLRTDTQYF. The CDR3, as DNA: TGCGCCAGCAGCCCCGCGACTCCTTCCCTCCGCACAGATACGCAGTATTTT.

This clone came up once. The chain combines TRBV10-3 with TRBJ1-5; no clear D gene. From germline, CDR1 is ENHRY and CDR2 SYGVKD. This CDR3 is 15 amino acids long. The V gene lost 6 bases and the J gene lost 4 bases, with 16 bases spanning the gap. In DNA, the CDR3 is TGTGCCATCAGGGACGGGGAAGGGTGGAATCAGCCCCAGCATTTT. Residues: CAIRDGEGWNQPQHF.

As for this clone: The same CDR3 can be traced to other DNA sequences in this sample. This sequence joins TRBV2 and TRBJ2-5; D is perhaps TRBD1 (6 bases). Germline CDR1 SNHLY, CDR2 FYNNEI. Trimming took off 4 bases at V and 4 bases at J, with 13 bases between the two ends. The CDR3 runs to 14 residues. As DNA, the CDR3 is TGTGCCAGCAGTGCCCGACAGGCGGGAGAGACCCAGTACTTC. The encoded protein is CASSARQAGETQYF.

The rearrangement links TRBV4-1 to TRBJ1-2; TRBD1 might be the D (5 bases). Trimming removed 3 bases at V and 2 bases at J, with 7 bases between. Per the germline V gene, CDR1 is MGHRA and CDR2 is YSYEKL. This CDR3 contains 13 residues. The CDR3 protein is CASSQGGNYGYTF. The CDR3 nucleotides are TGCGCCAGCAGCCAGGGGGGGAACTATGGCTACACCTTC.

This chain's CDR3 is CASSLEGNGNQPQHF. The CDR3, as DNA: TGTGCCAGCAGCTTAGAAGGGAATGGCAATCAGCCCCAGCATTTT. The rearrangement uses TRBV7-2 and TRBJ1-5, with D unresolved. CDR3 length equals 15 residues. V lost 1 base to trimming and J lost 2 bases, with 9 bases between them. Germline values: CDR1 SGHTA, CDR2 FQGNSA.

This sequence joins TRBV5-1 and TRBJ2-6, with no clear D. Germline V gene lookup returns CDR1 SGHRS and CDR2 YFSETQ. Trimming pared 0 bases from V and 4 bases from J, leaving 8 bases between. This CDR3 is 15 amino acids long. CDR3 in amino acids: CASSLVPDGANVLTF. As DNA, the CDR3 is TGCGCCAGCAGCTTGGTCCCAGACGGGGCCAACGTCCTGACTTTC.

V gene TRBV5-4 combines with J gene TRBJ2-7, with 7 bases lining up with TRBD1. The CDR3 has 15 amino acids. V lost 2 bases and J lost 1; bases outside the gene matches: 6. Germline V lookup: CDR1 SGHNT, CDR2 YYREEE (reference sequence). Written as DNA, the CDR3 is TGTGCCAGCAGCTTAGGGGGCGCGGAATCCTACGAGCAGTACTTC. Translation gives CASSLGGAESYEQYF.

The chain has TRBV6-1 and TRBJ2-5; the D gene could be TRBD1 or TRBD2 (5 bases each). The germline V and J ends were trimmed by 2 bases and 5 bases, with 12 bases remaining between them. The CDR3 totals 14 residues. Germline loops: CDR1 MNHNS, CDR2 SASEGT. The CDR3, as DNA: TGTGCCAGCAGTGAAAGGAACTGGGGGGAGACCCAGTACTTC. Protein: CASSERNWGETQYF.

The chain is built from TRBV6-5 and TRBJ1-5, with a weak D call TRBD1 (5 bases). V was pared by 0 bases and J by 7 bases, with 10 bases between. The length of the CDR3 is 14 residues. In germline, CDR1 is MNHEY, CDR2 SVGAGI. As DNA, the CDR3 is TGTGCCAGCAGTTACTCGGCCGGGGGACAGCCCCAGCATTTT. Translating gives CASSYSAGGQPQHF.

The genes are TRBV19 and TRBJ2-7; D tentatively fits TRBD1 or TRBD2 (5 bases each). The CDR3 is made up of 13 amino acids. CDR1 is LNHDA and CDR2 is SQIVND in the germline V gene (reference sequence). V gave up 6 bases and J gave up 6 bases, with 15 bases separating them. DNA of the CDR3: TGTGCCAGTAGCCGAGCCGGGACGACCGAGCAGTACTTC. The encoded protein is CASSRAGTTEQYF.

The J gene is TRBJ1-3, the V gene TRBV5-4; D may be TRBD1 (5 bases). This CDR3 has 15 amino acids. From germline, CDR1 is SGHNT and CDR2 YYREEE (reference sequence). The germline V and J ends were trimmed by 4 bases and 4 bases, with 15 bases remaining between them. The CDR3 DNA reads TGTGCCAGCAGCACAGTCCCGGGACCGGGAAACACCATATATTTT. Translated: CASSTVPGPGNTIYF.

This chain connects TRBV6-1 to TRBJ1-2; D is possibly TRBD1 (6 bases). The CDR3 is 13 amino acids. Germline CDR1 reads MNHNS; CDR2 reads SASEGT. Trimming cost V 5 bases and J 8 bases, with 15 bases left between them. The DNA for the CDR3 is TGTGCCAGCAGTTCAGGGGCCGGTCGGGGCTACACCTTC. Translated: CASSSGAGRGYTF.

The chain couples TRBV11-2 to TRBJ2-1, with TRBD2 identical over 7 bases. Germline trimming cut 1 base from V and 6 bases from J; bases unmatched to any gene: 12. The CDR3 runs to 17 residues. CDR1 and CDR2 (germline): SGHAT, FQNNGV. CDR3 sequence: CASSLGISGQKGNEQFF. The CDR3 nucleotides are TGTGCCAGCAGCTTAGGAATTAGCGGGCAGAAAGGCAATGAGCAGTTCTTC.

This clone was counted once. The rearrangement links TRBV5-6 to TRBJ2-5; perhaps D is TRBD1 or TRBD2 (5 bases each). The CDR3 totals 13 residues. Germline V gene lookup returns CDR1 SGHDT and CDR2 YYEEEE. Trimming shortened V by 2 bases and J by 5 bases, and 10 bases separated the two germline ends. CDR3 sequence: CASSFPREETQYF. Written as DNA, the CDR3 is TGTGCCAGCAGCTTTCCCAGGGAGGAGACCCAGTACTTC.

This sequence joins TRBV18 and TRBJ2-5; 11 bases match TRBD2. J was trimmed by 1 base and V by 4 bases; bases with no gene match: 8. The CDR3 has 17 residues. Germline V gene lookup returns CDR1 KGHSH and CDR2 LQKENI. The CDR3 region has the DNA TGTGCCAGCTCACATGGGACTAGCGGAACCCTCCAAGAGACCCAGTACTTC. Residues: CASSHGTSGTLQETQYF.

This sequence joins TRBV5-1 and TRBJ2-1; 13 nucleotides line up with TRBD2. This CDR3 has 14 residues. J lost 7 bases, V lost 5 bases, and 3 bases had no gene match. Per the germline V gene, CDR1 is SGHRS and CDR2 is YFSETQ. The CDR3 loop is CASRWTSGSNEQFF. CDR3 in DNA: TGCGCCAGCAGGTGGACTAGCGGGAGTAATGAGCAGTTCTTC.

Regarding this clone: Other DNA sequences within the sample encode an identical CDR3. The rearrangement links TRBV30 to TRBJ2-5; D is unresolved. The germline gives CDR1 GTSNPN, CDR2 SVGIG (reference sequence). The CDR3 runs 11 residues. V was pared by 0 bases and J by 5 bases, with 4 bases between. The CDR3 loop reads CAWSVLETQYF. DNA of the CDR3: TGTGCCTGGAGTGTGTTGGAGACCCAGTACTTC.

The rearrangement links TRBV21-1 to TRBJ2-7; the table's D call TRBD2 went unverified against the DNA. TRBV21-1 has pseudogene status. This CDR3 spans 13 amino acids. The CDR3 loop reads CASPTGVWGEQYF. CDR3 DNA sequence: TGTGCCAGCCCTACCGGGGTATGGGGTGAGCAGTACTTC.